This paragraph reports one T cell receptor (beta chain). Its binding antigen is unknown. No base qualities exist here, and no much larger clone lies one base off it. From the cysteine through the phenylalanine, the CDR3 covers 15 amino acids. Only CDR3 DNA remains: 45 bases, in frame from the first base. Between the V and J ends, shortened by 3 bases and 0 bases respectively, the junction contains 12 bases. Via the germline V gene, CDR1 is SGHTA and CDR2 FQGNSA. Library preparation was by the immunoSEQ multiplex PCR assay. Adaptive Biotechnologies carried out high-throughput TCR-beta CDR3 sequencing of genomic DNA for most patients. The paper's data handling went like this. TCR sequencing data for roughly 18 patients were retrieved from Adaptive's ImmunoSEQ software; a few other patients were processed with MiXCR and VDJtools. CDR3 nucleotide sequences shared between donor and recipient were removed because their origin could not be assigned. Alloreactive clones required at least 2-fold expansion over unstimulated cells and minimum CFSE-low frequency of 0.002% (template counts) or 0.001% (read counts). Clones were considered mappable if detected in sequenced pre-transplant spleen, lymph node, or MLR CFSE-low populations of the donor or recipient. The cumulative frequency of alloreactive clones was calculated as a percentage of all sequences, weighted by copy number. The clones in this table, taken by TCRdb from immuneACCESS, are in-frame only. Not every clone is retained; where verified, under half of the shortfall comes from an unresolved V gene, and the cause of the rest is unknown. V and J calls and clone size follow that table, whereas D and trimming were derived from the DNA. The sample records roughly 25,000 clones, roughly 80% of which are singletons. Of the sample, 0.95% to 1.3% is held by the ten largest clones.

Blood samples were collected up to 4 times in the first month after transplant and then at least monthly when available. These data originate in a study of graft-versus-host responses after intestinal transplantation listed by TCRdb under 2021. Some background on the complete study: Multivisceral, liver-intestinal, or isolated intestinal transplants were received by the recipients. Anti-thymocyte globulin induction was given to all recipients, followed by maintenance tacrolimus and steroids for 3 to 4 years. Bulk TCR-beta CDR3 sequencing was used to track graft-versus-host and host-versus-graft alloreactive T cell clones in the graft, circulation and bone marrow after intestinal transplantation. To identify alloreactive clones, pre-transplant mixed lymphocyte reaction products were sequenced and then compared with unstimulated pre-transplant donor and recipient T cells. Of the 20 to 25 intestinal transplant recipients enrolled in the cohort, one of whom was a retransplant, a few patients without pretransplant specimens were excluded. A peak of at least 4% donor T cells among recipient peripheral blood mononuclear cells was the definition used for donor T cell macrochimerism. Rather than going through the commercial service, samples from three later patients were sequenced in-house on an Illumina MiSeq and processed with MiXCR.

Paper-wide results and their limitations: In patients with donor T cell macrochimerism, the allografts had high GvH to HvG T cell clonal ratios. Early after transplant, declines in HvG clones were associated with peak levels of circulating GvH clones. GvH clones were detected in recipient bone marrow, and some appeared earlier in ileal mucosa or blood, consistent with an intestinal mucosal origin. The relatively low number and heterogeneity of intestinal transplant patients limited the conclusions.

The TCR originated in a human patient who received an intestinal transplant, so some T cells may come from the graft donor. Material: PBMCs, obtained around 29 days after intestinal transplant. The chain couples TRBV7-2 to TRBJ2-7; there is no confident call for the D gene. The DNA sequence reads TGTGCCAGCAGCTTCCTTGTCCTTAGCTCCTACGAGCAGTACTTC. The translation is CASSFLVLSSYEQYF.